Only a few counts were recorded for the clone carrying this TCR beta chain. The sample is drawn from a study of T cell responses to AZD1222 COVID-19 vaccine. Overall study: Second-dose recipients at about 4 or about 12 weeks were treated as one pooled group.

CDR3 size: 14 residues. The V segment lost 5 bases and the J segment 6 bases; nucleotides outside the gene matches: 5. The germline gives CDR1 SGHTA, CDR2 FQGNSA. The data were produced by immunoSEQ multiplex PCR, yet TCRdb's version contains in-frame clones alone and is incomplete. The sample lists over 85,000 clones, 84% occurring once. This receptor was taken from an adult in good health. The rearrangement links TRBV7-2 to TRBJ2-5; 11 nucleotides align to TRBD2. The specimen was peripheral blood, collected on day 0 of AZD1222 vaccination. CDR3 bases: TGTGCCAGCAGCCCCGGGACTAGCGGAAAGACCCAGTACTTC. Its protein product is CASSPGTSGKTQYF.